A selection of T cell receptor beta chains follows, all from one sample in a study of shared clonotypes between healthy human individuals. Here immunoSEQ multiplex PCR was the method, and the copy in TCRdb shows in-frame clones only, minus some. The repertoire holds approximately 470,000 clones, with 60% to 80% as singletons. Source material: PBMCs. The receptors stem from a woman in her forties in good health. Some clones in this sample may be carry-over from other donors' samples. The CDR3 runs from the conserved cysteine through the conserved F or W. A D gene is named only where the DNA matches it firmly. For some rows the clone size is stated as once, few or many, or as a class when expanded; others skip it.

>TRBJ1-4|TRBV6-1|NA|NA
CASDGDRGEKLFF
TGTGCCAGCGATGGGGACCGAGGGGAAAAACTGTTTTTT
>TRBJ2-7|TRBV11-2|TRBD2|NA
CASSLGLAGGYEQYF
TGTGCCAGCAGCTTAGGCTTAGCGGGAGGATACGAGCAGTACTTC
>TRBJ2-7|TRBV4-2|NA|NA
CASSQEGRGSYEQYF
TGTGCCAGCAGCCAAGAGGGCAGGGGATCCTACGAGCAGTACTTC
>TRBJ2-1|TRBV7-2|NA|NA
CASSWGVYNEQFF
TGTGCCAGCAGCTGGGGTGTGTACAATGAGCAGTTCTTC
>TRBJ2-7|TRBV2|NA|NA
CASRRTGNSYEQYF
TGTGCCAGCAGACGCACCGGGAACTCCTACGAGCAGTACTTC
>TRBJ2-1|TRBV14|NA|NA
CASSPIGSSNEQFF
TGTGCCAGCAGCCCTATAGGGTCTTCCAATGAGCAGTTCTTC
>TRBJ1-2|TRBV5-1|TRBD1|NA
CASSLGTGQGLYGYTF
TGCGCCAGCAGCTTGGGGACCGGACAGGGACTCTATGGCTACACCTTC
>TRBJ2-3|TRBV2|NA|NA
CASRGGADTQYF
TGTGCCAGCAGAGGGGGGGCAGATACGCAGTATTTT
>TRBJ1-1|TRBV10-1|NA|few
CASSVSRSGTEAFF
TGCGCCAGCAGTGTAAGTAGGTCGGGCACTGAAGCTTTCTTT
>TRBJ2-5|TRBV18|NA|NA
CASSPWSGQQETQYF
TGTGCCAGCTCACCGTGGAGCGGCCAGCAAGAGACCCAGTACTTC
>TRBJ2-1|TRBV5-8|TRBD2|NA
CASFTPGTSVYNEQFF
TGTGCCAGCTTTACCCCCGGGACTAGCGTCTACAATGAGCAGTTCTTC
>TRBJ1-4|TRBV25-1|NA|NA
CASSDWRATNEKLFF
TGTGCCAGCAGTGACTGGAGAGCAACTAATGAAAAACTGTTTTTT
>TRBJ1-4|TRBV7-2|NA|NA
CASSLSVNEKLFF
TGTGCCAGCAGCTTATCAGTTAATGAAAAACTGTTTTTT
>TRBJ2-5|TRBV4-2|TRBD2|NA
CASSQAGGLAGGSATQYF
TGTGCCAGCAGCCAGGCCGGCGGACTAGCGGGAGGTTCGGCGACCCAGTACTTC
>TRBJ2-5|TRBV4-2|NA|NA
CASSQDIGSSKETQYF
TGTGCCAGCAGCCAAGATATCGGCTCCTCCAAAGAGACCCAGTACTTC
>TRBJ2-1|TRBV7-3|NA|NA
CASSSFLSPTRDEQFF
TGTGCCAGCAGCTCCTTTCTATCTCCCACTAGGGATGAGCAGTTCTTC
>TRBJ2-1|TRBV7-2|TRBD2|few
CASSLAGGPHNEQFF
TGTGCCAGCAGTCTAGCGGGAGGGCCTCACAATGAGCAGTTCTTC
>TRBJ2-7|TRBV9|TRBD2|NA
CASSVDATSRYEQYF
TGTGCCAGCAGCGTAGACGCGACTAGCAGGTACGAGCAGTACTTC
>TRBJ2-1|TRBV6-1|NA|NA
CASRLARTYNEQFF
TGTGCCAGCAGGCTAGCACGGACCTACAATGAGCAGTTCTTC
>TRBJ2-7|TRBV4-1|NA|NA
CASSPPVYPEGEQYF
TGCGCCAGCAGCCCCCCCGTATACCCGGAGGGTGAGCAGTACTTC
>TRBJ2-3|TRBV5-1|NA|NA
CASSLGGDTQYF
TGCGCCAGCAGCTTGGGGGGAGATACGCAGTATTTT
>TRBJ2-6|TRBV27|TRBD1|NA
CASSWGQGGAGANVLTF
TGTGCCAGCAGTTGGGGACAGGGAGGGGCTGGGGCCAACGTCCTGACTTTC
>TRBJ1-4|TRBV30|TRBD1|NA
CAWETGGAATNEKLFF
TGTGCCTGGGAGACAGGGGGCGCGGCAACTAATGAAAAACTGTTTTTT
>TRBJ2-7|TRBV5-1|NA|NA
CASSENLNYEQYF
TGCGCCAGCAGCGAGAACCTCAACTACGAGCAGTACTTC
>TRBJ2-1|TRBV7-2|NA|NA
CASSLDNGLYNEQFF
TGTGCCAGCAGCTTGGATAACGGGCTATACAATGAGCAGTTCTTC
>TRBJ2-3|TRBV9|NA|NA
CASSPFGGSTDTQYF
TGTGCCAGCAGCCCATTTGGCGGGAGCACAGATACGCAGTATTTT
>TRBJ2-6|TRBV23-1|NA|few
CASIIRDGANVLTF
TGCGCCAGCATCATAAGAGATGGGGCCAACGTCCTGACTTTC
>TRBJ2-3|TRBV4-3|NA|once
CASSQTGEGDTQYF
TGCGCCAGCAGCCAAACAGGGGAGGGGGATACGCAGTATTTT
>TRBJ2-3|TRBV28|NA|NA
CASSPAGTTDTQYF
TGTGCCAGCAGTCCCGCAGGGACGACAGATACGCAGTATTTT
>TRBJ2-5|TRBV14|TRBD2|NA
CASSPGTSGRLETQYF
TGTGCCAGCAGCCCAGGGACTAGCGGGAGATTAGAGACCCAGTACTTC
>TRBJ2-7|TRBV15|NA|NA
CATSRAWGRVGDEQYF
TGTGCCACCAGCAGGGCCTGGGGCAGGGTGGGTGACGAGCAGTACTTC
>TRBJ2-7|TRBV19|TRBD2|NA
CASSIRGSGRTPYEQYF
TGTGCCAGTAGTATAAGAGGGAGCGGGAGGACTCCCTACGAGCAGTACTTC
>TRBJ2-5|TRBV5-4|TRBD2|NA
CASSLEAGVVETQYF
TGTGCCAGCAGCTTGGAGGCGGGAGTGGTTGAGACCCAGTACTTC
>TRBJ2-7|TRBV18|TRBD2|NA
CASSRSGLGNYEQYF
TGTGCCAGCTCACGCTCGGGACTAGGGAACTACGAGCAGTACTTC
>TRBJ2-2|TRBV19|TRBD2|NA
CASSTLAGVVTGELFF
TGTGCCAGTAGTACCCTAGCGGGAGTGGTAACCGGGGAGCTGTTTTTT
>TRBJ2-1|TRBV15|NA|NA
CATSREVSGRLYNEQFF
TGTGCCACCAGCAGAGAAGTGTCAGGAAGGCTCTACAATGAGCAGTTCTTC
>TRBJ2-3|TRBV15|TRBD1|NA
CATSFDRGYTDTQYF
TGTGCCACCAGCTTCGACAGGGGATATACAGATACGCAGTATTTT
>TRBJ1-1|TRBV11-1|NA|NA
CASSLLGGTLPFEAFF
TGTGCCAGCAGCTTATTAGGGGGGACGCTCCCTTTTGAAGCTTTCTTT
>TRBJ1-1|TRBV7-9|NA|NA
CASSSLEGTRNTEAFF
TGTGCCAGCAGCTCCCTCGAAGGGACACGGAACACTGAAGCTTTCTTT
>TRBJ2-2|TRBV18|TRBD1|NA
CASSPGQGSTGELFF
TGTGCCAGCTCCCCGGGACAGGGGAGTACCGGGGAGCTGTTTTTT
>TRBJ2-7|TRBV30|NA|NA
CASKRARGHEQYF
TGTGCCTCGAAAAGGGCGCGCGGCCACGAGCAGTACTTC
>TRBJ2-3|TRBV11-2|TRBD2|NA
CASSLSWTSDTDTQYF
TGTGCCAGCAGCTTATCCTGGACTAGCGATACAGATACGCAGTATTTT
>TRBJ1-1|TRBV6-6|NA|NA
CASSYGVGEAFF
TGTGCCAGCAGTTACGGGGTGGGTGAAGCTTTCTTT
>TRBJ1-1|TRBV29-1|NA|NA
CSVEAGALGEAFF
TGCAGCGTTGAAGCGGGGGCCCTCGGTGAAGCTTTCTTT
>TRBJ2-2|TRBV27|TRBD1|NA
CASSGQGTNTGELFF
TGTGCCAGCAGCGGACAGGGGACGAACACCGGGGAGCTGTTTTTT